This is a list of T cell receptor beta chains from one sample in a study of graft-versus-host responses after intestinal transplantation. These TCRs are of unknown antigen specificity. The assay was immunoSEQ multiplex PCR, and TCRdb's table has in-frame clones only and misses some. The table has 84,000 or so clones, roughly 80% seen once. Sequences were derived from unstimulated CD4+ T cells sorted from spleen or lymph node cells, sampled before intestinal transplant. The receptors shown here come from a human donor who received an intestinal transplant. Both conserved end residues are part of each CDR3. A D gene is named only where the DNA matches it firmly. Only part of the rows carry a size: once, few, many, or a class if the clone is expanded.

TRBV10-3,TRBJ2-7,-,-,CAISDVRGFSGEQYF,TGTGCCATCAGTGACGTGAGGGGGTTTTCGGGCGAGCAGTACTTC
TRBV5-1,TRBJ2-2,-,-,CASSLGSFRGIEELFF,TGCGCCAGCAGCTTGGGGTCGTTTCGGGGGATAGAGGAGCTGTTTTTT
TRBV6-1,TRBJ1-5,-,-,CASRLIPGPQHF,TGTGCCAGCAGACTGATACCCGGGCCCCAGCATTTT
TRBV7-3,TRBJ2-3,-,TRBD2,CASSQAGGSTDTQYF,TGTGCCAGCAGCCAAGCGGGAGGGAGCACAGATACGCAGTATTTT
TRBV5-8,TRBJ2-5,-,-,CASSPWKRRETQYF,TGTGCCAGCAGCCCGTGGAAGCGGCGAGAGACCCAGTACTTC
TRBV5-5,TRBJ1-5,-,-,CASSLERGGGQPQHF,TGTGCCAGCAGCTTGGAGCGGGGGGGTGGGCAGCCCCAGCATTTT
TRBV7-6,TRBJ2-7,-,-,CASSLDHYQGEQYF,TGTGCCAGCAGCTTAGATCACTATCAGGGGGAGCAGTACTTC
TRBV19,TRBJ2-1,-,-,CASSQWAEQFF,TGTGCCAGTAGCCAGTGGGCTGAGCAGTTCTTC
TRBV30,TRBJ2-1,-,-,CAWSSGISSYNEQFF,TGTGCCTGGAGTTCCGGGATTAGCTCCTACAATGAGCAGTTCTTC
TRBV5-1,TRBJ1-2,-,TRBD1,CASSPGQLNGVQGYTF,TGCGCCAGCAGCCCGGGACAGCTGAATGGAGTACAGGGCTACACCTTC
TRBV18,TRBJ2-5,-,TRBD1,CASSPLQGKPMETQYF,TGTGCCAGCTCACCGTTACAGGGGAAACCCATGGAGACCCAGTACTTC
TRBV9,TRBJ1-4,-,-,CASSVQGMANEKLFF,TGTGCCAGCAGCGTCCAGGGGATGGCTAATGAAAAACTGTTTTTT
TRBV25-1,TRBJ2-1,-,-,CASSELLTAPNEQFF,TGTGCCAGCAGTGAATTACTGACAGCCCCCAATGAGCAGTTCTTC
TRBV6-6,TRBJ2-7,-,TRBD1,CASSSPDRDRVHEQYF,TGTGCCAGCAGCTCGCCCGACCGGGACAGGGTCCACGAGCAGTACTTC
TRBV5-1,TRBJ2-2,once,-,CASSLVETGELLF,TGCGCCAGCAGCTTGGTTGAGACCGGGGAGCTGCTTTTT